This is a list of T cell receptor beta chains from one sample in a study of shared clonotypes between healthy human individuals. Assay: immunoSEQ multiplex PCR; the TCRdb copy retains only in-frame clones and omits some. The sample records about 2,100,000 clones, about 92% being singletons. Sequencing used naive CD8+ T cells from PBMCs. Receptors were obtained from a man in his late teens or twenties in good health. Some clones in this sample may be carry-over from other donors' samples. Both conserved end residues are part of each CDR3. A D gene is named only where the DNA matches it firmly. Clone size is not always given. Where it is, it says once, few, many or a class for expanded clones.

V gene	J gene	D gene	clone size	CDR3 protein	CDR3 DNA
TRBV6-5	TRBJ2-1	-	-	CASRFIKSSYNEQFF	TGTGCCAGCAGATTTATTAAGAGCTCCTACAATGAGCAGTTCTTC
TRBV9	TRBJ2-5	-	-	CASSGAGRPQETQYF	TGTGCCAGCAGCGGAGCAGGGAGGCCCCAAGAGACCCAGTACTTC
TRBV29-1	TRBJ1-1	-	-	CSVEDPRGGSNTEAFF	TGCAGCGTTGAAGATCCCCGGGGAGGATCCAACACTGAAGCTTTCTTT
TRBV4-2	TRBJ1-3	TRBD1	-	CASSQDRQGAGGNTIYF	TGTGCCAGCAGCCAAGATAGACAGGGTGCGGGAGGAAACACCATATATTTT
TRBV4-1	TRBJ2-7	TRBD2	-	CASSQDRVLAGGYEQYF	TGCGCCAGCAGCCAAGATAGAGTACTAGCGGGAGGCTACGAGCAGTACTTC
TRBV9	TRBJ2-7	-	once	CASSVGGDPYEQYF	TGTGCCAGCAGCGTAGGGGGGGACCCCTACGAGCAGTACTTC
TRBV13	TRBJ2-7	TRBD1	-	CASSSGQTLSYEQYF	TGTGCCAGCAGCTCGGGACAGACCCTCTCCTACGAGCAGTACTTC
TRBV13	TRBJ1-2	TRBD1	-	CASSLGQSWYGYTF	TGTGCCAGCAGTCTGGGACAGAGTTGGTATGGCTACACCTTC
TRBV19	TRBJ1-1	-	-	CASTERAEMNTEAFF	TGTGCCAGTACCGAGCGCGCAGAGATGAACACTGAAGCTTTCTTT
TRBV7-2	TRBJ1-2	TRBD1	-	CASSSDRFYGYTF	TGTGCCAGCAGCTCGGACAGGTTCTATGGCTACACCTTC
TRBV7-8	TRBJ2-7	-	-	CASSPSFGGMGAYEQYF	TGTGCCAGCAGCCCTAGTTTCGGCGGGATGGGGGCCTACGAGCAGTACTTC
TRBV14	TRBJ2-7	-	-	CASSQVFFGGEQYF	TGTGCCAGCAGCCAAGTTTTTTTCGGCGGGGAGCAGTACTTC
TRBV2	TRBJ2-7	-	-	CASKRAPGQWAGYEQYF	TGTGCCAGCAAGCGGGCCCCCGGTCAGTGGGCAGGGTACGAGCAGTACTTC
TRBV5-6	TRBJ2-5	TRBD1	-	CASSLEATGGIQETQYF	TGTGCCAGCAGCTTGGAGGCGACAGGGGGCATCCAAGAGACCCAGTACTTC
TRBV29-1	TRBJ1-1	-	-	CSGQSTEAFF	TGCAGCGGCCAAAGCACTGAAGCTTTCTTT
TRBV27	TRBJ2-1	-	-	CASSSTLNEQFF	TGTGCCAGCAGTTCCACCCTTAATGAGCAGTTCTTC
TRBV27	TRBJ1-3	TRBD1	-	CASKHDRGHGNTIYF	TGTGCCAGCAAACACGACAGGGGGCATGGAAACACCATATATTTT
TRBV6-1	TRBJ2-4	-	-	CASSEFWDGNIQYF	TGTGCCAGCAGTGAATTTTGGGATGGGAACATTCAGTACTTC
TRBV7-9	TRBJ2-1	TRBD2	-	CASSWTSGRVYNEQFF	TGTGCCAGCAGCTGGACTAGCGGGAGGGTCTACAATGAGCAGTTCTTC
TRBV27	TRBJ2-7	-	-	CASRDSSSYEQYF	TGTGCCAGCAGGGACAGTAGCTCCTACGAGCAGTACTTC
TRBV7-8	TRBJ2-7	-	-	CASSLAGPTYEQYF	TGTGCCAGCAGCTTAGCGGGACCCACCTACGAGCAGTACTTC
TRBV7-9	TRBJ2-1	TRBD2	-	CATSYSGAGVFYNEQFF	TGTGCCACCTCCTACTCCGGGGCGGGAGTGTTTTACAATGAGCAGTTCTTC
TRBV19	TRBJ2-3	-	-	CASSIAVRSTSTDTQYF	TGTGCCAGTAGTATAGCGGTTCGAAGTACCAGCACAGATACGCAGTATTTT
TRBV28	TRBJ1-4	-	-	CASSFSMDERRLF	TGTGCCAGCAGTTTTTCGATGGATGAAAGGCGCCTTTTT
TRBV5-4	TRBJ1-3	-	-	CASSSNPGMGGNTIYF	TGTGCCAGCAGCTCCAATCCGGGAATGGGAGGAAACACCATATATTTT
TRBV10-1	TRBJ2-7	-	-	CASSEGGGAEQYF	TGCGCCAGCAGTGAAGGCGGCGGAGCCGAGCAGTACTTC
TRBV7-9	TRBJ2-1	-	-	CASSQRATPYNEQFF	TGTGCCAGCAGCCAGCGGGCAACGCCCTACAATGAGCAGTTCTTC
TRBV6-1	TRBJ1-2	TRBD1	-	CASSEVRTGDGYTF	TGTGCCAGCAGTGAAGTTCGAACAGGGGATGGCTACACCTTC
TRBV27	TRBJ1-2	-	-	CASSFFPQGGAYGYTF	TGTGCCAGCAGTTTTTTTCCCCAAGGGGGGGCCTATGGCTACACCTTC
TRBV19	TRBJ1-2	-	-	CASSQRPRDTYGYTF	TGTGCCAGTAGCCAAAGACCCCGGGACACTTATGGCTACACCTTC
TRBV7-2	TRBJ1-1	-	-	CASSPIRGGNTEAFF	TGTGCCAGCAGCCCGATTAGGGGGGGTAACACTGAAGCTTTCTTT
TRBV6-5	TRBJ2-7	-	-	CASSWGTSYEQYF	TGTGCCAGCAGTTGGGGGACTTCATACGAGCAGTACTTC
TRBV27	TRBJ2-1	TRBD2	-	CASSTEREAPNNEQFF	TGTGCCAGCAGCACCGAGCGGGAGGCTCCGAACAATGAGCAGTTCTTC
TRBV7-9	TRBJ2-5	-	-	CASSSTRGPLAETQYF	TGTGCCAGCAGCTCTACTCGGGGCCCTCTCGCGGAGACCCAGTACTTC
TRBV28	TRBJ2-1	-	-	CASSPIQGDEQFF	TGTGCCAGCAGTCCTATACAGGGCGATGAGCAGTTCTTC
TRBV6-5	TRBJ2-1	-	-	CASSYSTRPSYNEQFF	TGTGCCAGCAGTTACTCCACCCGCCCCTCATACAATGAGCAGTTCTTC
TRBV4-1	TRBJ2-1	-	-	CASSHSLDNEQFF	TGCGCCAGCAGCCACTCACTAGACAATGAGCAGTTCTTC
TRBV5-1	TRBJ2-7	-	-	CASSGGRSYEQYF	TGCGCCAGCAGCGGCGGAAGGTCCTACGAGCAGTACTTC
TRBV6-5	TRBJ1-1	TRBD1	-	CASSFMTGSGETEAFF	TGTGCCAGCAGTTTTATGACAGGGTCGGGGGAGACTGAAGCTTTCTTT
TRBV28	TRBJ2-7	-	-	CATGLGEQYF	TGTGCCACAGGGCTGGGCGAGCAGTACTTC
TRBV5-5	TRBJ1-3	TRBD1	-	CASSPRTGGTGNTIYF	TGTGCCAGCAGCCCTCGGACAGGGGGCACTGGAAACACCATATATTTT
TRBV4-1	TRBJ2-7	TRBD2	-	CASSQVPSGRSGEQYF	TGCGCCAGCAGCCAAGTTCCTAGCGGGAGGAGTGGGGAGCAGTACTTC
TRBV5-6	TRBJ2-3	-	-	CASQLLTGDTQYF	TGTGCTTCTCAGCTTCTCACAGGCGATACGCAGTATTTT
TRBV5-4	TRBJ2-1	-	-	CASSWEGEQFF	TGTGCCAGCAGCTGGGAAGGTGAGCAGTTCTTC
TRBV30	TRBJ2-7	TRBD2	-	CAWSVLAGGEQYF	TGTGCCTGGAGTGTACTAGCGGGAGGCGAGCAGTACTTC